This T cell receptor beta chain was profiled in a study of T cell changes during pregnancy in multiple sclerosis. Germline lookup yields CDR1 KGHSH and CDR2 LQKENI. The CDR3 has 14 residues. Germline trimming cut 3 bases from V and 7 bases from J; bases unmatched to any gene: 3. Repertoires were generated with immunoSEQ multiplex PCR, while TCRdb's copy carries only in-frame clones and drops some. This sample has tens of thousands of clones, with about 93% found just once. The TCR sequence derives from a female donor with multiple sclerosis, enrolled in a pregnancy study. The J gene is TRBJ2-5, the V gene TRBV18, with TRBD1 matching over 12 bases. Sample: CD8+ T cells from peripheral blood mononuclear cells, taken in the third trimester of pregnancy. CDR3 DNA sequence: TGTGCCAGCTCACCGGGACAGGGGGCGGCGACCCAGTACTTC. Encoded protein: CASSPGQGAATQYF.